This passage covers 9 T cell receptor beta chains from one sample sequenced in a study of Ad26.COV2.S vaccination and SARS-CoV-2 variants. Documented treatment: roughly 19 received Ad26.COV2.S at low or high dose, single or two shots; about 5 received placebo; per-sample allocation not given. Sampling was done on day 63 after the first vaccine or placebo injection. TCRdb's table, derived via immunoSEQ multiplex PCR, lists solely in-frame clones and lacks some. The repertoire holds hundreds of thousands of clones, roughly 89% seen once, with over 2% in the top ten. Sequenced here: peripheral blood, sampled in a trial of Ad26.COV2.S vaccine versus placebo. These receptors originate from a person between 18 and 65 years old who received the Ad26.COV2.S COVID-19 vaccine or a placebo.

Concerning this clone: The sample contains more than one DNA sequence encoding this CDR3. V is TRBV27 and J is TRBJ2-2; no definite D call. CDR1 MNHEY and CDR2 SMNVEV come from the germline V gene (reference sequence). The CDR3 length is 12 residues. Trimming removed 6 bases from V and 2 bases from J, with 4 bases in between. CDR3 nucleotides: TGTGCCAGCAGCCTAAACACCGGGGAGCTGTTTTTT. Protein sequence: CASSLNTGELFF.

This chain joins TRBV18 and TRBJ2-3; D gene uncertain. The CDR3 spans 12 residues. Trimming removed 5 bases at V and 11 bases at J, with 14 bases between. Germline CDR1 reads KGHSH; CDR2 reads LQKENI. In DNA, the CDR3 is TGTGCCAGCTCATCACAAGAGGTAGAGCAGTATTTT. It is translated as CASSSQEVEQYF.

The J gene is TRBJ1-4, the V gene TRBV13; no definite D call. Trimming removed 5 bases from V and 7 bases from J, with 11 bases in between. The CDR3 length is 13 residues. Germline V CDR1 and CDR2: PRHDT, FYEKMQ (reference sequence). Here the CDR3 DNA reads TGTGCCAGCAGCCTACAAGCATCTGAAAAACTGTTTTTT. Amino acid sequence: CASSLQASEKLFF.

This sequence joins TRBV27 and TRBJ2-3; no clear D. From germline, CDR1 is MNHEY and CDR2 SMNVEV (reference sequence). The V and J ends lost 6 bases and 1 base respectively, with 17 bases between them. The CDR3 totals 16 residues. The CDR3 region has the DNA TGTGCCAGCAGCTCTCTTGCACCGACGGGCACAGATACGCAGTATTTT. Protein sequence: CASSSLAPTGTDTQYF.

V is TRBV28 and J is TRBJ2-7, with D tentatively TRBD2 (5 bases). CDR1 and CDR2 from the germline V gene are MDHEN and SYDVKM. The CDR3 contains 13 residues. The germline V and J ends were trimmed by 8 bases and 4 bases, with 15 bases remaining between them. The CDR3 region is CASSTGNPYEQYF. As DNA, the CDR3 is TGTGCCAGCTCCACCGGGAACCCGTACGAGCAGTACTTC.

The chain combines TRBV9 with TRBJ2-2, with 7 bases matching TRBD2. With 0 bases clipped from V and 0 bases from J, the junction kept 8 bases outside the gene matches. Germline values: CDR1 SGDLS, CDR2 YYNGEE. The CDR3 is 18 residues long. This chain's CDR3 is CASSVVLAADANTGELFF. CDR3 in DNA: TGTGCCAGCAGCGTAGTCCTAGCGGCGGACGCGAACACCGGGGAGCTGTTTTTT.

The rearrangement uses TRBV27 and TRBJ2-7; possibly TRBD1 or TRBD2 for D (5 bases each). V was pared by 5 bases and J by 0 bases, with 20 bases between. CDR1 and CDR2 (germline): MNHEY, SMNVEV (reference sequence). The CDR3 extends over 17 amino acids. The CDR3 reads CASSPHPFGGSSYEQYF. In nucleotides, the CDR3 is TGTGCCAGCAGTCCTCATCCATTTGGGGGTAGCTCCTACGAGCAGTACTTC.

The CDR3: CASSVAPGLEDNEQFF. In DNA form, the CDR3 reads TGTGCCAGCAGCGTAGCCCCGGGGCTAGAAGACAATGAGCAGTTCTTC. This sequence joins TRBV9 and TRBJ2-1, with D perhaps assigned TRBD1 or TRBD2 (5 bases each). The CDR3 is 16 residues long. The V end was cut by 0 bases, the J end by 5 bases, with 15 bases between. Germline values: CDR1 SGDLS, CDR2 YYNGEE. Looking up the rest from reference TRBV9 and TRBJ2-1 gives the full variable domain: DSGVTQTPKHLITATGQRVTLRCSPRSGDLSVYWYQQSLDQGLQFLIQYYNGEERAKGNILERFSAQQFPDLHSELNLSSLELGDSALYFCASSVAPGLEDNEQFFGPGTRLTVL.

The rearrangement uses TRBV5-1 and TRBJ2-3; weak D call: TRBD1 (5 bases). The CDR3 is 14 amino acids. The V and J ends lost 3 bases and 2 bases respectively, with 10 bases between them. CDR1 is SGHRS, CDR2 YFSETQ, per germline. The chain's CDR3 is CASSSRGATDTQYF. The CDR3 DNA is TGCGCCAGCAGCTCCCGTGGGGCCACAGATACGCAGTATTTT.